This TCR beta chain stems from a study of T cell changes during pregnancy in multiple sclerosis. In germline, CDR1 is LNHDA, CDR2 SQIVND (reference sequence). The CDR3 spans 15 residues. V was cut by 3 bases and J by 7 bases, with 16 bases left in between. The protocol was immunoSEQ multiplex PCR, while the TCRdb copy is restricted to in-frame clones and leaves out a portion. Of roughly 64,000 clones in the sample, around 90% are singletons; the top ten hold approximately 6.6%. The chain carries TRBV19 and TRBJ1-5, with D unresolved. The TCR sequence derives from a female donor in good health, enrolled as a control in a pregnancy study. The sequences come from peripheral blood, collected in the third trimester of pregnancy. CDR3 amino acids: CASSINVQAGQPQHF. The DNA for the CDR3 is TGTGCCAGTAGTATCAACGTGCAGGCCGGCCAGCCCCAGCATTTT.